This T cell receptor beta chain was identified during a study of patients and donors after allogeneic stem cell transplantation. This clonotype turned up a few times. Each CDR3 protein gets one entry after TCRdb re-called the RT-PCR reads with MiXCR. Of fewer than 200,000 distinct CDR3 sequences listed, approximately 31% are singletons. The V gene end was trimmed by 3 bases and the J gene end by 6 bases; junction bases not matched to a gene: 5. This CDR3 contains 13 residues. This sequence was found in a human donor who was either an allogeneic HSCT recipient or a stem cell or donor lymphocyte infusion donor (not recorded which). It is not recorded whose cells these are; they may come from a transplant donor. This sequence joins TRBV12-3 or TRBV12-4 and TRBJ2-7; the match to TRBD1 covers 7 bases. The specimen was blood, either unsorted or a sorted T cell fraction (not recorded which). CDR3 sequence: CASSLEQGREQYF. In nucleotides, the CDR3 is TGTGCCAGCAGTTTGGAACAGGGGCGCGAGCAGTACTTC.